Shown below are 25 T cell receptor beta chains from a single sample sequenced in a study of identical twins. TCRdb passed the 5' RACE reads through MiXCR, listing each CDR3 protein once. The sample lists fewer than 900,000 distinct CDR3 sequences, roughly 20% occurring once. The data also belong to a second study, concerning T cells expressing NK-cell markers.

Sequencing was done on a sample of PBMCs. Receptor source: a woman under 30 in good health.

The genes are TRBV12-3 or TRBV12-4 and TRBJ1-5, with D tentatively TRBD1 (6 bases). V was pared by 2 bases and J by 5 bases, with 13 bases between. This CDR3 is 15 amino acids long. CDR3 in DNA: TGTGCCAGCAGTTTAAGTACAGGGCTGGATCAGCCCCAGCATTTT. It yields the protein CASSLSTGLDQPQHF.

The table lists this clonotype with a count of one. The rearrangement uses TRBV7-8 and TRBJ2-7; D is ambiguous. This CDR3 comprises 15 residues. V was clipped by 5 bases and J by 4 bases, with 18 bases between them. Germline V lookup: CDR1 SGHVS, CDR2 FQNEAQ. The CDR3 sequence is CASSPVAYSSYEQYF. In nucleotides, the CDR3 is TGTGCCAGCAGCCCAGTAGCATACTCCAGTTACGAGCAGTACTTC.

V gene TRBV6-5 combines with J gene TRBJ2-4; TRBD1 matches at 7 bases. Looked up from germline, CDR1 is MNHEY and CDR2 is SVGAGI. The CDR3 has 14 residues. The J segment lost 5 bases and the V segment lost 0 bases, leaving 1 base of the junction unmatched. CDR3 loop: CASSYSGQQNIQYF. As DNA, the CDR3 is TGTGCCAGCAGTTACTCGGGACAGCAAAACATTCAGTACTTC.

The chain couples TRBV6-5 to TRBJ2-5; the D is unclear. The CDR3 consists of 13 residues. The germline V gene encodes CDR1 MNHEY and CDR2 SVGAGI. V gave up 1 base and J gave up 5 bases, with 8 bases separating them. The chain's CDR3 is CASSYLADETQYF. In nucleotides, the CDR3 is TGTGCCAGCAGTTACTTGGCAGATGAGACCCAGTACTTC.

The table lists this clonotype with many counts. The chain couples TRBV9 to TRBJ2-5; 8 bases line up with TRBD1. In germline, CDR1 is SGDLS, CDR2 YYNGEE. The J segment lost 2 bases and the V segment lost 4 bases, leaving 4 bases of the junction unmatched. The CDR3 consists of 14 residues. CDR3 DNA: TGTGCCAGCAGCCCCCGACAGGGGCAAGAGACCCAGTACTTC. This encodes CASSPRQGQETQYF. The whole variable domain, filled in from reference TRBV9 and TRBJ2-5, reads DSGVTQTPKHLITATGQRVTLRCSPRSGDLSVYWYQQSLDQGLQFLIQYYNGEERAKGNILERFSAQQFPDLHSELNLSSLELGDSALYFCASSPRQGQETQYFGPGTRLLVL.

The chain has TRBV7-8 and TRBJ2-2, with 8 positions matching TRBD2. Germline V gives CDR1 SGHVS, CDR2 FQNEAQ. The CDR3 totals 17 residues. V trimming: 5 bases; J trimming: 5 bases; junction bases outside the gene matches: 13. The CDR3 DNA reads TGTGCCAGCAGCCCCCCCGGGTTAGCGGGGAGGACCGGGGAGCTGTTTTTT. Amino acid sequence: CASSPPGLAGRTGELFF.

CDR3 in DNA: TGCGCCAGCAGTGAGGCAGGAACCGACGAGCAGTACTTC. Protein sequence: CASSEAGTDEQYF. The genes are TRBV10-1 and TRBJ2-7; D is ambiguous. Germline V gene sequence: CDR1 WNHNN, CDR2 SYGVQD (reference sequence). Trimming removed 2 bases at V and 5 bases at J, with 10 bases between. The CDR3 consists of 13 residues.

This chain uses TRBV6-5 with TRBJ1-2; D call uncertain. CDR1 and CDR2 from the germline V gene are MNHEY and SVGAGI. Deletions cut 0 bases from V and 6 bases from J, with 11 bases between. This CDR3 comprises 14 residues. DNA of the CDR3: TGTGCCAGCAGTTACTCCCCGAGAACCCATGGCTACACCTTC. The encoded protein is CASSYSPRTHGYTF.

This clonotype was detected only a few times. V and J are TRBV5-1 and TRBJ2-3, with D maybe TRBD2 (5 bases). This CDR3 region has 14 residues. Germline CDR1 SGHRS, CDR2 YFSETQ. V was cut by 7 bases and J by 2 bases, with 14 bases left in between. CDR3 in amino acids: CASSRGLNTDTQYF. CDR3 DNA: TGCGCCAGCTCCAGAGGACTGAACACAGATACGCAGTATTTT.

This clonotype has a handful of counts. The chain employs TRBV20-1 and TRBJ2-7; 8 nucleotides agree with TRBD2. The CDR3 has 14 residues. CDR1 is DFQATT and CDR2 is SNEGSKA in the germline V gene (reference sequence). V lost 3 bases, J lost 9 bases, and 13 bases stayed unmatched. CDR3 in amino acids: CSARIPGLEQGQYF. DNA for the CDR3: TGCAGTGCTAGGATTCCGGGACTAGAACAAGGGCAGTACTTC.

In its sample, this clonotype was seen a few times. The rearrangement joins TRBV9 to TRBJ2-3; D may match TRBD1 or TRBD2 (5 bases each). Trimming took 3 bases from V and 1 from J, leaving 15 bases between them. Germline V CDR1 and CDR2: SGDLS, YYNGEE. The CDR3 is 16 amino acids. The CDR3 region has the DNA TGTGCCAGCAGCGGAGGGACGCTCCCTGGCACAGATACGCAGTATTTT. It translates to CASSGGTLPGTDTQYF.

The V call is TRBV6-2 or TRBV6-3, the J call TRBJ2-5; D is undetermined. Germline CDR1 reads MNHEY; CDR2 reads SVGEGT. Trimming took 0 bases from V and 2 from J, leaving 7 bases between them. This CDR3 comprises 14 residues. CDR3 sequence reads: CASSYSTAQETQYF. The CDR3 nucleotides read TGTGCCAGCAGTTACTCGACGGCACAAGAGACCCAGTACTTC.

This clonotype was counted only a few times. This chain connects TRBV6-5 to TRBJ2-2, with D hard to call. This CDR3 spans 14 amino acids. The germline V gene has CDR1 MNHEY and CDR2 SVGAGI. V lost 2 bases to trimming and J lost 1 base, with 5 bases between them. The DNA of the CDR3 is TGTGCCAGCAGTTACGGGATGAACACCGGGGAGCTGTTTTTT. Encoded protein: CASSYGMNTGELFF.

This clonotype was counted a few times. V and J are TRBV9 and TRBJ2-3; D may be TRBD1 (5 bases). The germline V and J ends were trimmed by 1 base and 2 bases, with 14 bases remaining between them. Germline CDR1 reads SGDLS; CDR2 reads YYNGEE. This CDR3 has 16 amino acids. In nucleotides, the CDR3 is TGTGCCAGCAGCGTATATTCAGGGTCGGTCACAGATACGCAGTATTTT. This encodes CASSVYSGSVTDTQYF. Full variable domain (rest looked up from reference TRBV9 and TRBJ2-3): DSGVTQTPKHLITATGQRVTLRCSPRSGDLSVYWYQQSLDQGLQFLIQYYNGEERAKGNILERFSAQQFPDLHSELNLSSLELGDSALYFCASSVYSGSVTDTQYFGPGTRLTVL.

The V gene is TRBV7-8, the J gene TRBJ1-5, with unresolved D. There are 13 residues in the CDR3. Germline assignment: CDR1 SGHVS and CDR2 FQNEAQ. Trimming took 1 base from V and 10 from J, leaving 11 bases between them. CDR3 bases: TGTGCCAGCAGCTTAGTATTTGTGCACCCCCAGCATTTT. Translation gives CASSLVFVHPQHF.

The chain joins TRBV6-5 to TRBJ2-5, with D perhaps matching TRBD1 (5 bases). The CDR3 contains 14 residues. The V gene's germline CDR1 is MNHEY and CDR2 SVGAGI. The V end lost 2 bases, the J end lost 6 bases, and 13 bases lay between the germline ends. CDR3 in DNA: TGTGCCAGCAGTTACCAAGGGGTGAAGAAGACCCAGTACTTC. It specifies CASSYQGVKKTQYF.

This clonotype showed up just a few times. The CDR3 sequence is CASSGQGTESSYEQYF. The CDR3 DNA is TGTGCCAGCAGCGGGCAGGGGACAGAATCTTCCTACGAGCAGTACTTC. V usage is TRBV7-8 and J usage is TRBJ2-7, with 7 bases matching TRBD1. Germline CDR1 reads SGHVS; CDR2 reads FQNEAQ. J was trimmed by 1 base and V by 5 bases; bases with no gene match: 11. The CDR3 sequence is 16 residues long.

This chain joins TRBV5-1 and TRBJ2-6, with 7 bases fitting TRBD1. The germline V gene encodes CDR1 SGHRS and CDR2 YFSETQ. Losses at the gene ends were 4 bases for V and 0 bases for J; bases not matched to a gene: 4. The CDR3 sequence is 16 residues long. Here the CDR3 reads CASSVGQRSGANVLTF. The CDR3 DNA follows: TGCGCCAGCAGCGTGGGACAGCGCTCTGGGGCCAACGTCCTGACTTTC.

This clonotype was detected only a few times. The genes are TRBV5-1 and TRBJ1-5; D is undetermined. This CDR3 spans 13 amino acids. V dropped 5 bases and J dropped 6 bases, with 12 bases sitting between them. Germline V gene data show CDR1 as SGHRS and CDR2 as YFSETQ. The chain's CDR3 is CASRSDSGQPQHF. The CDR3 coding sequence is TGCGCCAGCAGATCAGACTCGGGTCAGCCCCAGCATTTT.

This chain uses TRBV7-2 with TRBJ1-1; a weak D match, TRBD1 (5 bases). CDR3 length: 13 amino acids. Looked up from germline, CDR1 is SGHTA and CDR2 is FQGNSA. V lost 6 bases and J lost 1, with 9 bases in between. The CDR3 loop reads CASRTDQNTEAFF. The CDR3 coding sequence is TGTGCCAGCAGGACAGACCAGAACACTGAAGCTTTCTTT.

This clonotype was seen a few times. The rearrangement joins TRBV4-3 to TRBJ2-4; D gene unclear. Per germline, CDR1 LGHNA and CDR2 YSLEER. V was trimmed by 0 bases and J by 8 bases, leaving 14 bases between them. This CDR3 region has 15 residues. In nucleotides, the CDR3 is TGCGCCAGCAGCCAAGATCTAGGCCCAGGAGACATTCAGTACTTC. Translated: CASSQDLGPGDIQYF.

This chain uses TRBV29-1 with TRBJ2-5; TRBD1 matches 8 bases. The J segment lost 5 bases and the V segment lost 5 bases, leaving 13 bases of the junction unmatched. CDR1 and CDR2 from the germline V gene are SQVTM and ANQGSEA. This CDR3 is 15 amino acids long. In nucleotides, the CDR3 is TGCAGCGTTACCCTCCAGGGGGCTGTCGGTGAGACCCAGTACTTC. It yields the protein CSVTLQGAVGETQYF.

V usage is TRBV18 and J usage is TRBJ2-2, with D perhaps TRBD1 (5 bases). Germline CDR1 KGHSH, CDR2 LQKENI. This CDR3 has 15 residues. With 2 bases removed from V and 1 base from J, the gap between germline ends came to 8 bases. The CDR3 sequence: CASSPVTGNTGELFF. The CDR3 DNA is TGTGCCAGCTCACCAGTCACAGGGAACACCGGGGAGCTGTTTTTT.

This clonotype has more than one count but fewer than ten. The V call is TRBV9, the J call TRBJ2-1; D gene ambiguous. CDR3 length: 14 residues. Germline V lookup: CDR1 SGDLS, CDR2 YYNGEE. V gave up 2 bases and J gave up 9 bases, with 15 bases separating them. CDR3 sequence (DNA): TGTGCCAGCAGCGTCGCTAGTTTGGGAAGTGAGCAGTTCTTC. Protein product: CASSVASLGSEQFF.

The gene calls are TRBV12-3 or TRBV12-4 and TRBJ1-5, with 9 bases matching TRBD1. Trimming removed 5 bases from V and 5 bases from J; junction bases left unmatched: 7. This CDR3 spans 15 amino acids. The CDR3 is CASSPGTGIDQPQHF. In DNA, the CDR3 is TGTGCCAGCAGTCCCGGGACAGGGATAGATCAGCCCCAGCATTTT.